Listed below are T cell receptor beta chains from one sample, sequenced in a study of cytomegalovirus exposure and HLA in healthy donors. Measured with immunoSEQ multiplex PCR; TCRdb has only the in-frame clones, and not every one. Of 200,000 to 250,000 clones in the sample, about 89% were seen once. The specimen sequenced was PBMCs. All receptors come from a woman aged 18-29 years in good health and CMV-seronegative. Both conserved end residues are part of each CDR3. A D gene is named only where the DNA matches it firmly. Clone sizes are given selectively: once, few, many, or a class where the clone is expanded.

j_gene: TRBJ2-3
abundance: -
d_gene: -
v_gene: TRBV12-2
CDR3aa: CASRLEQTVAGGTDTQYF
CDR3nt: -

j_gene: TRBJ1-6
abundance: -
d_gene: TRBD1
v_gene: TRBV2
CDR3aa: CASSTGASAGSPLHF
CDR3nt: TGTGCCAGCAGTACAGGGGCTTCCGCCGGATCACCCCTCCACTTT

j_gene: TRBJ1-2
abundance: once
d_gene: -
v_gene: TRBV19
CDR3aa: CASSIRASVYGYTF
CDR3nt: TGTGCCAGTAGTATCCGCGCTTCCGTCTATGGCTACACCTTC

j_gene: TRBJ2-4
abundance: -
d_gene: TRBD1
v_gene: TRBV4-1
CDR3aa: CASSQDTRPTGPRAKNIQYF
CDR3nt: TGCGCCAGCAGCCAAGATACCCGCCCGACAGGGCCCCGAGCCAAAAACATTCAGTACTTC

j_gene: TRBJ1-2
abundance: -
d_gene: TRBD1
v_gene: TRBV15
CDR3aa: CATSRGPGTDGYTF
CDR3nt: TGTGCCACCAGCAGAGGCCCTGGGACAGATGGCTACACCTTC

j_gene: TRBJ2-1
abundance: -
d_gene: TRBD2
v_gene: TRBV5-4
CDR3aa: CASSPGKFSGGGNEQFF
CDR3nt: TGTGCCAGCAGCCCAGGGAAGTTTAGCGGGGGGGGGAATGAGCAGTTCTTC

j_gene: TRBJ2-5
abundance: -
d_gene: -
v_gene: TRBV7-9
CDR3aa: CASSLNGRVQETQYF
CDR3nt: TGTGCCAGCAGCTTAAACGGGAGAGTCCAAGAGACCCAGTACTTC

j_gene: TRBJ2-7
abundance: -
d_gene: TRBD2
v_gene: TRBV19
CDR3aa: CASSAGLAEYEQYF
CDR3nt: TGTGCCAGTAGTGCGGGACTAGCGGAGTACGAGCAGTACTTC

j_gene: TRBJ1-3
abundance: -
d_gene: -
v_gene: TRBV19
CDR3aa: CASRLGRNTIYF
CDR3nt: TGTGCCAGTAGGCTAGGAAGAAACACCATATATTTT

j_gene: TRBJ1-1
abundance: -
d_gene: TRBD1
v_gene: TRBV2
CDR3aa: CASSEALQGENTEAFF
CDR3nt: TGTGCCAGCAGTGAAGCGCTTCAGGGGGAAAACACTGAAGCTTTCTTT

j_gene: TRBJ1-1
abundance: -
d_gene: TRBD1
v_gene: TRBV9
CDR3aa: CASSVVPRDRGEAFF
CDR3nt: TGTGCCAGCAGCGTAGTCCCTCGTGACAGGGGAGAAGCTTTCTTT

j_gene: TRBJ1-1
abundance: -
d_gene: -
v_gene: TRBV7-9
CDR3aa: CASRRTPNTEAFF
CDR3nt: TGTGCCAGCAGACGAACACCCAACACTGAAGCTTTCTTT

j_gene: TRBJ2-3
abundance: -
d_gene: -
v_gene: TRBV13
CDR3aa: CASSLRSGGADTQYF
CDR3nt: TGTGCCAGCAGCTTACGGTCCGGGGGAGCGGATACGCAGTATTTT

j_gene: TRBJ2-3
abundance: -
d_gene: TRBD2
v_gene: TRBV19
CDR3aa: CASSMGLAGVGDTQYF
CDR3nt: TGTGCCAGTAGTATGGGGCTAGCGGGAGTCGGGGATACGCAGTATTTT

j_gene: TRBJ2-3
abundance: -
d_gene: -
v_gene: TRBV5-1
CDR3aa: CASSLSPGDTDTQYF
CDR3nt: TGCGCCAGCAGCTTGAGCCCGGGAGACACAGATACGCAGTATTTT

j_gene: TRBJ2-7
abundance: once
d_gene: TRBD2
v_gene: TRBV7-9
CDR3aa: CSSSLIGGLAGTYEQYF
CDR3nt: TGTTCCAGCAGCTTAATCGGTGGACTAGCGGGAACATACGAGCAGTACTTC

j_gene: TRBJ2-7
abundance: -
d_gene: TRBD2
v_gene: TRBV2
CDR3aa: CASSTPGLGSYEQYF
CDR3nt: TGTGCCAGCAGCACGCCGGGACTAGGATCCTACGAGCAGTACTTC

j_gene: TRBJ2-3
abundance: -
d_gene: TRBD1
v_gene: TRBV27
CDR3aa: CASSRRDRGLGSDTQYF
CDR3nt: TGTGCCAGCAGTCGACGGGACAGGGGACTCGGGTCAGATACGCAGTATTTT

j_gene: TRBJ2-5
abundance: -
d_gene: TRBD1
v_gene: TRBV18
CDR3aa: CASSPYGQGRQETQYF
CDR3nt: TGTGCCAGCTCTCCCTATGGACAGGGACGGCAAGAGACCCAGTACTTC

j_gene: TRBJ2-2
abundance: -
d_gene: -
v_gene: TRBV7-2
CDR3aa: CASSPTLITSTGELFF
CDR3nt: TGTGCCAGCAGCCCTACCCTTATTACTAGCACCGGGGAGCTGTTTTTT

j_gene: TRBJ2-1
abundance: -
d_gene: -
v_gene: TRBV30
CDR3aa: CAWASRLHLHYNEQFF
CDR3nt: TGTGCCTGGGCCAGCAGACTACACCTACACTACAATGAGCAGTTCTTC

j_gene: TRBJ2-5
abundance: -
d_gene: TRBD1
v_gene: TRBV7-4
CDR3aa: CASSTYHRGSGLGARETQYF
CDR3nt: TGTGCCAGCAGCACCTACCACAGGGGGTCAGGCTTGGGCGCCCGGGAGACCCAGTACTTC

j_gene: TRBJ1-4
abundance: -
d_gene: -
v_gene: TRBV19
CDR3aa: CASSTGKGATNEKLFF
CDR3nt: TGTGCCAGTAGTACTGGAAAAGGGGCAACTAATGAAAAACTGTTTTTT

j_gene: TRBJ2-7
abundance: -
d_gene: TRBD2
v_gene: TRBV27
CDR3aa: CASSLSYLGLAGGAYEQYF
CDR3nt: TGTGCCAGCAGTTTATCTTACCTAGGGCTAGCGGGTGGAGCCTACGAGCAGTACTTC

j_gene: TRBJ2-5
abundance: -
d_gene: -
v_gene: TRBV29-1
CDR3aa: CSVVTTGTPRKETQYF
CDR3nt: TGCAGCGTCGTCACTACCGGGACACCGCGAAAAGAGACCCAGTACTTC

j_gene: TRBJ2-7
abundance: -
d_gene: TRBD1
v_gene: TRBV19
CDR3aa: CASSDRGQGDEQYF
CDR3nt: TGTGCCAGTAGTGACCGGGGACAGGGAGACGAGCAGTACTTC

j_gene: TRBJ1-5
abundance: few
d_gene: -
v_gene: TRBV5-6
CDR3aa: CASSLLQGRQPQHF
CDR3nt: TGTGCCAGCAGCTTGTTACAGGGTAGGCAGCCCCAGCATTTT

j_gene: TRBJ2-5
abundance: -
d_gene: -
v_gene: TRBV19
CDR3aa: CASSQGTSWVQETQYF
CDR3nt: TGTGCCAGTTCCCAGGGGACCTCATGGGTACAAGAGACCCAGTACTTC

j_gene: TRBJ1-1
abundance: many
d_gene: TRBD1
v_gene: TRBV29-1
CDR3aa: CSVERDRGVEAFF
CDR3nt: TGCAGCGTTGAACGGGACAGGGGGGTTGAAGCTTTCTTT

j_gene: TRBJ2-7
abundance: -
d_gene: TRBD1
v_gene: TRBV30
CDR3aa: CAGTGGFNEQYF
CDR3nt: TGTGCCGGGACAGGGGGGTTCAACGAGCAGTACTTC

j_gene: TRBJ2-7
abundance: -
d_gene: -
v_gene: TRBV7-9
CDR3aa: CASSFQNRGLSYEQYF
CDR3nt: TGTGCCAGCAGCTTTCAAAACAGGGGACTTTCCTACGAGCAGTACTTC

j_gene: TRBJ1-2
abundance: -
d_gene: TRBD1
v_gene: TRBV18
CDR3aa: CASSPGQASWQGYTF
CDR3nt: TGTGCCAGCTCACCGGGACAGGCCTCTTGGCAGGGCTACACCTTC

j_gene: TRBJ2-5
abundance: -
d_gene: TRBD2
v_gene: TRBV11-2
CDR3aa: CASSLTSGAGGTQYF
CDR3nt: TGTGCCAGCAGCTTGACTAGCGGGGCGGGCGGGACCCAGTACTTC

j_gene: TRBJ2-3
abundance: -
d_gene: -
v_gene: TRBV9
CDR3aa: CASSVAPGRMGTQYF
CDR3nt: TGTGCCAGCAGCGTAGCCCCAGGCCGCATGGGTACGCAGTATTTT

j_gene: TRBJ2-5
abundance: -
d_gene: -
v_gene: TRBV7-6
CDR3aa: CASSMGQYQETQYF
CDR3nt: TGTGCCAGCAGCATGGGACAATATCAAGAGACCCAGTACTTC

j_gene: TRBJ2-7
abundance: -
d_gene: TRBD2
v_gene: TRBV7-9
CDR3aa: CAGRLAGAYEQYF
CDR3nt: TGTGCCGGTAGACTAGCGGGTGCTTACGAGCAGTACTTC

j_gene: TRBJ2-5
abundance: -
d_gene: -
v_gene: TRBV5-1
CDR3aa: CASRDFEYQETQYF
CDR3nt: TGCGCCAGCAGGGACTTCGAGTACCAAGAGACCCAGTACTTC

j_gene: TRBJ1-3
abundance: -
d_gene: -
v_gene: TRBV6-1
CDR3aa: CASSEAPGTGNTIYF
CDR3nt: TGTGCCAGCAGTGAAGCGCCAGGGACTGGAAACACCATATATTTT

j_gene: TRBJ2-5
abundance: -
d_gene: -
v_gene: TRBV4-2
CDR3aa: CASSQEVRGETQYF
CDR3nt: TGTGCCAGCAGCCAAGAGGTTAGGGGGGAGACCCAGTACTTC

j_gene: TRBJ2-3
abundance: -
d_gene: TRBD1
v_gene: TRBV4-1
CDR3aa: CASSLGGQGTDTQYF
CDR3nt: TGCGCCAGCAGCCTCGGGGGACAGGGCACAGATACGCAGTATTTT

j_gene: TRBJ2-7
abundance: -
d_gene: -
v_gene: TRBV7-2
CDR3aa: CASSPQWGSIEQYF
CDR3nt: TGTGCCAGCAGCCCCCAATGGGGCTCGATCGAGCAGTACTTC

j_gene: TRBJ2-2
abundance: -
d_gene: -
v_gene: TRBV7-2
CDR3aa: CASSLSGNTGELFF
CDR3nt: TGTGCCAGCAGCTTATCAGGGAACACCGGGGAGCTGTTTTTT

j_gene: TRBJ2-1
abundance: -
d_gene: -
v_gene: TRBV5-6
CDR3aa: CASSFNYNEQFF
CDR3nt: TGTGCCAGCAGCTTTAACTACAATGAGCAGTTCTTC

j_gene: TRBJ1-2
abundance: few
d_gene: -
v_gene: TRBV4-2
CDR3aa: CASSQDFTQGGYTF
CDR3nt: TGTGCCAGCAGCCAAGATTTCACCCAGGGGGGCTACACCTTC

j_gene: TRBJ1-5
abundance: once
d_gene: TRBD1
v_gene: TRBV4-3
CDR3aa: CASSRGTGGNQPQHF
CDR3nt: TGCGCCAGCAGCCGTGGGACAGGGGGCAATCAGCCCCAGCATTTT

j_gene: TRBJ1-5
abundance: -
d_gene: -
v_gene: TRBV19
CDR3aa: CASSKVRGAGSNQPQHF
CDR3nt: TGTGCCAGTAGTAAGGTCCGAGGCGCGGGGAGCAATCAGCCCCAGCATTTT